These 13 T cell receptor beta chains came from one sample sequenced in a study of blood T cell repertoires in COVID-19. The table came from immunoSEQ multiplex PCR; TCRdb's copy has only in-frame clones and leaves some out. The sample has about 120,000 clones; 70% to 85% are singletons. The sample consisted of peripheral blood. These receptors came from a man in his 70s with active or convalescent COVID-19.

V gene TRBV12-3 or TRBV12-4 combines with J gene TRBJ1-2; D unresolved. There are 12 residues in the CDR3. V was cut by 3 bases and J by 10 bases, with 12 bases left in between. The CDR3 here is CASSFLEGSYTF. The CDR3 DNA reads TGTGCCAGCAGTTTCTTGGAGGGATCCTACACCTTC.

The genes are TRBV2 and TRBJ1-1; 8 bases fit TRBD1. Per germline, CDR1 SNHLY and CDR2 FYNNEI. V was clipped by 6 bases and J by 1 base; unmatched bases: 7. The CDR3 is 15 residues long. CDR3 coding DNA: TGTGCCAGCAGAGCGGACAGGGCGGCGAACACTGAAGCTTTCTTT. The encoded protein is CASRADRAANTEAFF.

The V and J genes are TRBV5-4 and TRBJ2-7; D not resolved. In germline, CDR1 is SGHNT, CDR2 YYREEE (reference sequence). The ends were cut back, 4 bases at V and 5 bases at J, with 16 bases in the middle. This CDR3 comprises 14 residues. The CDR3 loop reads CASSPHSLRDEQYF. DNA for the CDR3: TGTGCCAGCAGCCCTCACTCACTCCGGGACGAGCAGTACTTC.

This clone was observed once. This chain connects TRBV20-1 to TRBJ1-4; D uncertain. Germline CDR1 is DFQATT and CDR2 is SNEGSKA (reference sequence). The CDR3 spans 11 residues. Trimming stripped 4 bases from V and 8 bases from J, with 8 bases between. The CDR3 DNA reads TGCAGTGCTAAGAACCGGGAAAAACTGTTTTTT. Translated, it gives CSAKNREKLFF.

This clone was observed a single time. This chain connects TRBV5-4 to TRBJ2-3; 9 positions agree with TRBD2. Germline V gene sequence: CDR1 SGHNT, CDR2 YYREEE (reference sequence). The CDR3 covers 15 residues. The J segment lost 8 bases and the V segment lost 3 bases, leaving 10 bases of the junction unmatched. The CDR3 DNA reads TGTGCCAGCAGCTCTCTCGCGGGAGGGCTAAGTACGCAGTATTTT. Encoded protein: CASSSLAGGLSTQYF.

The V call is TRBV19, the J call TRBJ1-1; 9 positions agree with TRBD1. Trimming removed 4 bases from V and 5 bases from J; junction bases left unmatched: 8. The germline V gene encodes CDR1 LNHDA and CDR2 SQIVND (reference sequence). This CDR3 has 15 amino acids. The CDR3 is CASSTTTGGRTEAFF. For the CDR3, the DNA is TGTGCCAGTAGTACAACCACAGGGGGCAGGACTGAAGCTTTCTTT.

This clone is a singleton in its sample. The chain is built from TRBV7-6 and TRBJ2-1, with 8 bases aligning to TRBD2. Germline CDR1 SGHVS, CDR2 FNYEAQ. Trimming took 2 bases from V and 4 from J; bases not matched to a gene: 10. The CDR3 sequence is 17 residues long. The CDR3 DNA is TGTGCCAGCAGCTTAATGGTAGCGGGAAATGGATACAATGAGCAGTTCTTC. Its protein product is CASSLMVAGNGYNEQFF. Full variable domain (rest looked up from reference TRBV7-6 and TRBJ2-1): GAGVSQSPRYKVTKRGQDVALRCDPISGHVSLYWYRQALGQGPEFLTYFNYEAQQDKSGLPNDRFSAERPEGSISTLTIQRTEQRDSAMYRCASSLMVAGNGYNEQFFGPGTRLTVL.

This clone was picked up one time. As DNA, the CDR3 is TGTGCCAGTAGGAGGGACAGGGACATGAACACTGAAGCTTTCTTT. Protein product: CASRRDRDMNTEAFF. The chain joins TRBV19 to TRBJ1-1; the match to TRBD1 covers 9 bases. This CDR3 is built from 15 residues. V dropped 6 bases and J dropped 0; count of bases not matched to a gene: 5. Germline CDR1 is LNHDA and CDR2 is SQIVND (reference sequence).

CDR3 sequence (DNA): TGCGCCAGCAGCTTAACAGGGATGCCCCACAATGAGCAGTTCTTC. This sequence encodes CASSLTGMPHNEQFF. This sequence joins TRBV5-1 and TRBJ2-1, with D possibly matching TRBD1 (6 bases). The CDR3 sequence is 15 residues long. V was pared by 2 bases and J by 5 bases, with 14 bases between. Germline values: CDR1 SGHRS, CDR2 YFSETQ.

This clone was counted once. The J gene is TRBJ1-2, the V gene TRBV19, with 9 bases matching TRBD1. V was clipped by 3 bases and J by 4 bases; unmatched bases: 9. This CDR3 has 16 residues. Germline loops: CDR1 LNHDA, CDR2 SQIVND (reference sequence). The CDR3 spells CASSIGTGSFSYGYTF. DNA of the CDR3: TGTGCCAGTAGTATTGGGACAGGGTCCTTTAGCTATGGCTACACCTTC.

V gene TRBV6-5 combines with J gene TRBJ2-4, with 9 bases matching TRBD1. This CDR3 comprises 11 residues. Germline V gene sequence: CDR1 MNHEY, CDR2 SVGAGI. The V segment lost 3 bases and the J segment 13 bases; nucleotides outside the gene matches: 1. The CDR3 reads CASSYGTGQYF. For the CDR3, the DNA is TGTGCCAGCAGTTATGGGACAGGGCAGTACTTC.

The rearrangement uses TRBV5-1 and TRBJ1-4, with D perhaps TRBD1 (5 bases). V lost 5 bases and J 7 bases, leaving 9 bases between the germline ends. This CDR3 is built from 12 residues. Germline CDR1 reads SGHRS; CDR2 reads YFSETQ. The CDR3: CASRTETEKLFF. As DNA, the CDR3 is TGCGCCAGCAGGACAGAAACTGAAAAACTGTTTTTT.

This clone was counted once. This sequence joins TRBV3-1 (or the pseudogene TRBV3-2) and TRBJ2-2; 7 bases are a match to TRBD2. Germline lookup yields CDR1 LGHDT and CDR2 YNNKEL (reference sequence). J gave up 4 bases and V 4 bases, and 12 bases lay outside the gene matches. This CDR3 is built from 17 residues. The DNA of the CDR3 is TGTGCCAGCAGCCCGACCTGGGGGGGGAGTGGCACCGGGGAGCTGTTTTTT. Amino acid sequence: CASSPTWGGSGTGELFF.